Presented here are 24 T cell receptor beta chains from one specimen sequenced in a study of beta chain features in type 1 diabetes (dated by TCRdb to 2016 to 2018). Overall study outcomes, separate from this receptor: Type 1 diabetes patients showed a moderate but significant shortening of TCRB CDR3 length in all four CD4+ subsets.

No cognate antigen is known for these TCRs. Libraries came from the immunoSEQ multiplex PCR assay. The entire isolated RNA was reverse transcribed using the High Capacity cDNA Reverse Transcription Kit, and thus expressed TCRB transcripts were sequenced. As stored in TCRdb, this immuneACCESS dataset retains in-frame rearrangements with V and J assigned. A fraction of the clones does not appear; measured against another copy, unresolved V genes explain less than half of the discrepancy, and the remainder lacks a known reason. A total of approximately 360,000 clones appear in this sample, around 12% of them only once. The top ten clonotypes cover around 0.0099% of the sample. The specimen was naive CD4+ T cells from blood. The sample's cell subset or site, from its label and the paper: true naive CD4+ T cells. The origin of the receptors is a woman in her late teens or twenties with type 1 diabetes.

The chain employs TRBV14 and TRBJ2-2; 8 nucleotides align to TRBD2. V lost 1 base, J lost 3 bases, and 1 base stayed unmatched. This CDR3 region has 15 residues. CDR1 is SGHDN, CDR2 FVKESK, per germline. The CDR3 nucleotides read TGTGCCAGCAGCCAAGTAGCGGGGTACACCGGGGAGCTGTTTTTT. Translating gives CASSQVAGYTGELFF.

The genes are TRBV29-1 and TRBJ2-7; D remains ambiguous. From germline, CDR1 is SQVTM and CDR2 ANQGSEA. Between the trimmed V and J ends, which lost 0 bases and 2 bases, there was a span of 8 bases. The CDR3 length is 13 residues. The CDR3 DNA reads TGCAGCGTTGAAGACCTTAATACCTACGAGCAGTACTTC. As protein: CSVEDLNTYEQYF.

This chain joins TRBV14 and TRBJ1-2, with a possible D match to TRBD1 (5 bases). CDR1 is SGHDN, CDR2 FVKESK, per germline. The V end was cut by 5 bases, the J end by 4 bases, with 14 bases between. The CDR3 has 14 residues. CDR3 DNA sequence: TGTGCCAGCAGCGTGGAGGGGCACCCCTATGGCTACACCTTC. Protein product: CASSVEGHPYGYTF.

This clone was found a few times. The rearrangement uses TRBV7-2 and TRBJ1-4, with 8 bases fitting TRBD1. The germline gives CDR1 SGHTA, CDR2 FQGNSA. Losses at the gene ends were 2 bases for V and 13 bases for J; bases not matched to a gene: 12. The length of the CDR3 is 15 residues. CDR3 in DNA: TGTGCCAGCAGCTTACGTATCGCTCAGGGGGCAATACTGTTTTTT. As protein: CASSLRIAQGAILFF.

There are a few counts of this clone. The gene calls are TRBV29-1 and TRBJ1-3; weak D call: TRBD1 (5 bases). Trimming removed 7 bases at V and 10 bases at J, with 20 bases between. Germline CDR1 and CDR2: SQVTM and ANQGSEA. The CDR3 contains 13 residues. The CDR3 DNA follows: TGCAGCGCAGGGTCATCCTACTACGGAACCATATATTTT. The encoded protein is CSAGSSYYGTIYF. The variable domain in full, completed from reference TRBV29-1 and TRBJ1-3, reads SAVISQKPSRDICQRGTSLTIQCQVDSQVTMMFWYRQQPGQSLTLIATANQGSEATYESGFVIDKFPISRPNLTFSTLTVSNMSPEDSSIYLCSAGSSYYGTIYFGEGSWLTVV.

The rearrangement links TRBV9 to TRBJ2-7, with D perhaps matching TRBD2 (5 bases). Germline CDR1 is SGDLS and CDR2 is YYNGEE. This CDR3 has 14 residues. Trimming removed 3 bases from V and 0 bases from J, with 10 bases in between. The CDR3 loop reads CASSATIHSYEQYF. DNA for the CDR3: TGTGCCAGCAGCGCGACTATCCACTCCTACGAGCAGTACTTC.

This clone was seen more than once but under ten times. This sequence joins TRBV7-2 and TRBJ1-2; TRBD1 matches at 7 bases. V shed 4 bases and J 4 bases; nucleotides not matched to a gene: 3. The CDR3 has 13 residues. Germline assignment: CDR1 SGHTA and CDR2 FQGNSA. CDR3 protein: CASSSTGPYGYTF. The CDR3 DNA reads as TGTGCCAGCAGCTCGACAGGGCCCTATGGCTACACCTTC.

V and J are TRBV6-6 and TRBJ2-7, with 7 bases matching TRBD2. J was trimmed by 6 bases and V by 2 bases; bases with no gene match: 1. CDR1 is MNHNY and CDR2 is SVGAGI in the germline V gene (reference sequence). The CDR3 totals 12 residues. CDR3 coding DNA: TGTGCCAGCAGTTACCCTAGCGGCGAGCAGTACTTC. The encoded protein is CASSYPSGEQYF.

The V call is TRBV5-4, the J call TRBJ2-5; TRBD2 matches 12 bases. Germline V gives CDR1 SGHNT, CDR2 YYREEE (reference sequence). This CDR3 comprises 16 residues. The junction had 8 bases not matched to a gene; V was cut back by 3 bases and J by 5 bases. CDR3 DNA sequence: TGTGCCAGCAGCTCGCTAGCGGGGGGGCGATCGGAGACCCAGTACTTC. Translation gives CASSSLAGGRSETQYF.

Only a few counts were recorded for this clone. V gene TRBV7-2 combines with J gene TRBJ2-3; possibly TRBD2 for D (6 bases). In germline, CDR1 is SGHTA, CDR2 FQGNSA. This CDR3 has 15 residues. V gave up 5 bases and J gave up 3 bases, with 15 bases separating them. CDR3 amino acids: CASSRQTSGTDTQYF. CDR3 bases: TGTGCCAGCAGCCGACAGACTAGTGGGACAGATACGCAGTATTTT.

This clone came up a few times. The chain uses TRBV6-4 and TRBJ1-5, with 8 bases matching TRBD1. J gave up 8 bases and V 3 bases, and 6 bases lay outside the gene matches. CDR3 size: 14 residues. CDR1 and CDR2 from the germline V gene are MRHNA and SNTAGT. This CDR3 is CASSETGGMEPQHF. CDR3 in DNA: TGTGCCAGCAGTGAAACAGGGGGGATGGAGCCCCAGCATTTT.

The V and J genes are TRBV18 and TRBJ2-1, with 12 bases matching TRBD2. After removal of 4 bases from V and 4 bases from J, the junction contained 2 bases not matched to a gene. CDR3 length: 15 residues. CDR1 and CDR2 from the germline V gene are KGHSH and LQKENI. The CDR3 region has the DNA TGTGCCAGCTCACTGACTAGCGGGGGTTACAATGAGCAGTTCTTC. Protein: CASSLTSGGYNEQFF.

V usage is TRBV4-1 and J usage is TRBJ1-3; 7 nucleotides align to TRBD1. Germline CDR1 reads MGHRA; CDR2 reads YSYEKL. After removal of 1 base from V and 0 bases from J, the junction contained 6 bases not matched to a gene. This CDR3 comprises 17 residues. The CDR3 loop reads CASSQGRQGDSGNTIYF. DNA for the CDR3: TGCGCCAGCAGCCAAGGGAGACAGGGTGACTCTGGAAACACCATATATTTT.

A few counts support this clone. The CDR3 reads CASSLAQKNEKLFF. The DNA of the CDR3 is TGTGCCAGCAGTTTAGCACAGAAAAATGAAAAACTGTTTTTT. The V and J genes are TRBV28 and TRBJ1-4; D gene unclear. CDR3 length: 14 residues. Germline values: CDR1 MDHEN, CDR2 SYDVKM. Trimming took off 2 bases at V and 5 bases at J, with 9 bases between the two ends.

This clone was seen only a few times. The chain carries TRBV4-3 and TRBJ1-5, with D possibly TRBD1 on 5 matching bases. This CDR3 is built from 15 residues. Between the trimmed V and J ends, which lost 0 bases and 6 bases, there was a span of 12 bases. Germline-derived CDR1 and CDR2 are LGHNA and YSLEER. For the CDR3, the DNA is TGCGCCAGCAGCCAAGAAAGGGACGGGAGTCAGCCCCAGCATTTT. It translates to CASSQERDGSQPQHF.

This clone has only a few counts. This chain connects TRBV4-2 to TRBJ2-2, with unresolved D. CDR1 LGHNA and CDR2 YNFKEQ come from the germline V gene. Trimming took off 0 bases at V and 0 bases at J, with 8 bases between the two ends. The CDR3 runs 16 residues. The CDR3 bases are TGTGCCAGCAGCCAAGAGAGCCCACCGAACACCGGGGAGCTGTTTTTT. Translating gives CASSQESPPNTGELFF.

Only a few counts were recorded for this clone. CDR3 sequence: CASSPPSDTQYF. For the CDR3, the DNA is TGTGCCAGCAGCCCCCCTAGCGATACGCAGTATTTT. The gene calls are TRBV7-9 and TRBJ2-3, with TRBD2 as a possible D gene (5 bases). Germline CDR1 SEHNR, CDR2 FQNEAQ (reference sequence). Trimming removed 5 bases from V and 6 bases from J, with 9 bases in between. The CDR3 contains 12 residues. The variable domain in full, completed from reference TRBV7-9 and TRBJ2-3, reads DTGVSQNPRHKITKRGQNVTFRCDPISEHNRLYWYRQTLGQGPEFLTYFQNEAQLEKSRLLSDRFSAERPKGSFSTLEIQRTEQGDSAMYLCASSPPSDTQYFGPGTRLTVL.

The CDR3 sequence is CASSQGTAYSNQPQHF. DNA for the CDR3: TGCGCCAGCAGCCAAGGGACAGCATATAGCAATCAGCCCCAGCATTTT. This sequence joins TRBV4-3 and TRBJ1-5; possibly TRBD1 for D (6 bases). Germline assignment: CDR1 LGHNA and CDR2 YSLEER. CDR3 length equals 16 residues. V lost 1 base and J lost 0, with 10 bases in between.

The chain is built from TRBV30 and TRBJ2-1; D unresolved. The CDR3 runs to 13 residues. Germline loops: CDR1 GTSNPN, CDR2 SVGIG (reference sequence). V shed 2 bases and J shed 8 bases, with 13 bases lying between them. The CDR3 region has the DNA TGTGCCTGGAGTATGACCTATGGGCATGAGCAGTTCTTC. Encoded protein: CAWSMTYGHEQFF.

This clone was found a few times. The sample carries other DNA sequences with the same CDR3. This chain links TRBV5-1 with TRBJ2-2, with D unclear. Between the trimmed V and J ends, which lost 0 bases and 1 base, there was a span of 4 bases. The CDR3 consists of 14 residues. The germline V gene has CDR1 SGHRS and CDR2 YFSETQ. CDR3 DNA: TGCGCCAGCAGCTTGGGGCAGAACACCGGGGAGCTGTTTTTT. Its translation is CASSLGQNTGELFF.

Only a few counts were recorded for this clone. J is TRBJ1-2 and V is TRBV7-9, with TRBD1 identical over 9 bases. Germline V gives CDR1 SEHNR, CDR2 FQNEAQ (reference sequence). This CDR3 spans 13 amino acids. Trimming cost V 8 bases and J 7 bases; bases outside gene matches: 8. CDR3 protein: CASVSGTGSGYTF. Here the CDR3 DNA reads TGTGCCAGCGTCAGCGGGACAGGGTCTGGCTACACCTTC.

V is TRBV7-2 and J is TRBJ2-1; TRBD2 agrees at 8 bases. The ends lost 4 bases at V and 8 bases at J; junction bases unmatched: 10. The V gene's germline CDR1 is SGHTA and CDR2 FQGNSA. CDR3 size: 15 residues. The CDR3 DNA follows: TGTGCCAGCAGCTCCTCCGCGGGGGGTGTGTATGAGCAGTTCTTC. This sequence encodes CASSSSAGGVYEQFF.

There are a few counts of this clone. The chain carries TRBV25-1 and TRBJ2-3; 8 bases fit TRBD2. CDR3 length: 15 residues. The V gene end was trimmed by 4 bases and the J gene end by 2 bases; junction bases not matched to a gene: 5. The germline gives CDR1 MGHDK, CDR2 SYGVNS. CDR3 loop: CASSALAAPTDTQYF. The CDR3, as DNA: TGTGCCAGCAGTGCACTAGCGGCCCCCACAGATACGCAGTATTTT. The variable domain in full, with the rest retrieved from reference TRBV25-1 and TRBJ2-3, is EADIYQTPRYLVIGTGKKITLECSQTMGHDKMYWYQQDPGMELHLIHYSYGVNSTEKGDLSSESTVSRIRTEHFPLTLESARPSHTSQYLCASSALAAPTDTQYFGPGTRLTVL.

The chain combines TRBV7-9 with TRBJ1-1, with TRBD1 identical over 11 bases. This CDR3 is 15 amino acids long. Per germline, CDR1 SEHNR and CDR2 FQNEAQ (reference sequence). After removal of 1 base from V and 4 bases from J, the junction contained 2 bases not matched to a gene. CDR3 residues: CASSLGDRGSTEAFF. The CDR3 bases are TGTGCCAGCAGCTTAGGGGACAGGGGGAGCACTGAAGCTTTCTTT. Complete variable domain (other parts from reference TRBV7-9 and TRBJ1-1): DTGVSQNPRHKITKRGQNVTFRCDPISEHNRLYWYRQTLGQGPEFLTYFQNEAQLEKSRLLSDRFSAERPKGSFSTLEIQRTEQGDSAMYLCASSLGDRGSTEAFFGQGTRLTVV.